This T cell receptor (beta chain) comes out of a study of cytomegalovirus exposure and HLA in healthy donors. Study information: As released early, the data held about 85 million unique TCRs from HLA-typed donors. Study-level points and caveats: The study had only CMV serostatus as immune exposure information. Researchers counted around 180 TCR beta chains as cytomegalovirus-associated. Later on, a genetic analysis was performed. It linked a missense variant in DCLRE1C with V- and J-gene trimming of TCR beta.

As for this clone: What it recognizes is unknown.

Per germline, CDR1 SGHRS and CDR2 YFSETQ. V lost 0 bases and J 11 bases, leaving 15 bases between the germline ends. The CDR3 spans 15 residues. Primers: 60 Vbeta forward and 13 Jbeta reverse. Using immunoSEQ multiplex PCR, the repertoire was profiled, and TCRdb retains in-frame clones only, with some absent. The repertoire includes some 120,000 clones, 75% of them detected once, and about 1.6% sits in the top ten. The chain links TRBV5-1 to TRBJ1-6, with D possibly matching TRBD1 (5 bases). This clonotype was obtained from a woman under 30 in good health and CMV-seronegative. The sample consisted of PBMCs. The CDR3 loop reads CASSLVGSLGAPLHF. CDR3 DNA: TGCGCCAGCAGCTTGGTGGGTTCCTTAGGGGCACCCCTCCACTTT.